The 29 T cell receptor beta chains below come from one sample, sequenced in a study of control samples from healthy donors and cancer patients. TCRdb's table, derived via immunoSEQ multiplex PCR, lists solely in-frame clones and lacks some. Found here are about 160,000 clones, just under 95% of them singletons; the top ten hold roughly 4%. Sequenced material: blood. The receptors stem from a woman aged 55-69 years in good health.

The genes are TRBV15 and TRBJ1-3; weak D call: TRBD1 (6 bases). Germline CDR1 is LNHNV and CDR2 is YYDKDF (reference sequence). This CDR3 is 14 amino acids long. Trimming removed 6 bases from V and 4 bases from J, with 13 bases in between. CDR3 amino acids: CATSLYRAGNTIYF. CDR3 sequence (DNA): TGTGCCACCAGTCTTTACAGGGCCGGAAACACCATATATTTT.

The DNA for the CDR3 is TGTGCCAGCAGCAGAGGGACAGGGGAGGTTGAAAAACTGTTTTTT. This gives the protein CASSRGTGEVEKLFF. This chain connects TRBV7-9 to TRBJ1-4; 10 positions match TRBD1. V shed 5 bases and J 7 bases; nucleotides not matched to a gene: 7. The germline CDR1 and CDR2 sequences are SEHNR and FQNEAQ (reference sequence). The CDR3 loop spans 15 amino acids.

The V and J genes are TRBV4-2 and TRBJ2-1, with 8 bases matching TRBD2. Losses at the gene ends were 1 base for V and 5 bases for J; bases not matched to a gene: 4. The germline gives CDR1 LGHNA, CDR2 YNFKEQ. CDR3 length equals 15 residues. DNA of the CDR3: TGTGCCAGCAGCCAAGCGCGGGGGGCGAACAATGAGCAGTTCTTC. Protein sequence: CASSQARGANNEQFF.

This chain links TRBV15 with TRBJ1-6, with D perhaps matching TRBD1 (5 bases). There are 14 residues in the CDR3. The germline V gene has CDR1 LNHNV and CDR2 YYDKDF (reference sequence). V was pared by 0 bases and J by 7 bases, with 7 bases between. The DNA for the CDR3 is TGTGCCACCAGCAGAGATAGGGACAATTCACCCCTCCACTTT. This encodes CATSRDRDNSPLHF.

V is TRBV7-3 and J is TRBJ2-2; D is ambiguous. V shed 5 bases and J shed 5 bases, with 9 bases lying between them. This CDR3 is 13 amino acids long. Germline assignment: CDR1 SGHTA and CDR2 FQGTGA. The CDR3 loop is CASSLQLTGELFF. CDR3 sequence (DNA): TGTGCCAGCAGCCTACAGTTAACCGGGGAGCTGTTTTTT. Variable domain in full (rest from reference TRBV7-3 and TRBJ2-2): GAGVSQTPSNKVTEKGKYVELRCDPISGHTALYWYRQSLGQGPEFLIYFQGTGAADDSGLPNDRFFAVRPEGSVSTLKIQRTERGDSAVYLCASSLQLTGELFFGEGSRLTVL.

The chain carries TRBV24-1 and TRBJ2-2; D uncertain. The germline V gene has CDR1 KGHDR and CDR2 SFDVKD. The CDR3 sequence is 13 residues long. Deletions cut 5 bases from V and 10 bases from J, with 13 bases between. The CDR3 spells CATSGPLGTELFF. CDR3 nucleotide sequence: TGTGCCACCAGTGGTCCTCTAGGTACGGAGCTGTTTTTT.

CDR3 amino acids: CASSRHAGQGFNQPQHF. The CDR3 bases are TGTGCCAGCAGCCGACATGCGGGGCAGGGGTTCAATCAGCCCCAGCATTTT. The V gene is TRBV11-2, the J gene TRBJ1-5; possibly TRBD1 for D (6 bases). Germline V gene data show CDR1 as SGHAT and CDR2 as FQNNGV. This CDR3 has 17 amino acids. With 5 bases removed from V and 3 bases from J, the gap between germline ends came to 20 bases.

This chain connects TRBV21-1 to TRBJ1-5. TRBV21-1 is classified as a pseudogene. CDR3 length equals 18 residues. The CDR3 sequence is CASSKALAALYSNQPQHF. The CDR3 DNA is TGTGCCAGCAGCAAAGCTTTGGCAGCTCTTTATAGCAATCAGCCCCAGCATTTT.

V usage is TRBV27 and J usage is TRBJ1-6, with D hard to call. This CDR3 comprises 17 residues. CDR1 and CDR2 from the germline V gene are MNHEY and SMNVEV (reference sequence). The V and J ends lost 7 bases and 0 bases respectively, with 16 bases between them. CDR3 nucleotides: TGTGCCAGCAAAGATAAGTCGTACTACTCCTATAATTCACCCCTCCACTTT. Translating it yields CASKDKSYYSYNSPLHF.

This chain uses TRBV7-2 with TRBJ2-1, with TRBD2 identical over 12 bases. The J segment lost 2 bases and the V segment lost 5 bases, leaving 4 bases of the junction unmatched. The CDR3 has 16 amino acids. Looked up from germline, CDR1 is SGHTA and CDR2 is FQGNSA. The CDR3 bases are TGTGCCAGCAGCCAACGACTAGCGGGGGCCTACAATGAGCAGTTCTTC. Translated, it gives CASSQRLAGAYNEQFF.

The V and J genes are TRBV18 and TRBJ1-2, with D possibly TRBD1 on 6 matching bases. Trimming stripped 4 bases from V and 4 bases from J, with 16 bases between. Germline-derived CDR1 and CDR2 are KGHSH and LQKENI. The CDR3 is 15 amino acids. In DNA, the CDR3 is TGTGCCAGCTCACTGAAAGGACAGAGCATCTATGGCTACACCTTC. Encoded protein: CASSLKGQSIYGYTF.

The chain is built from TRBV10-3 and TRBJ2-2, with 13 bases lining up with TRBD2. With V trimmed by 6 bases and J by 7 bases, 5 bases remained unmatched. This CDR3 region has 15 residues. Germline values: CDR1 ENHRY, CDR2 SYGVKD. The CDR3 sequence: CAIRSGTSGDGELFF. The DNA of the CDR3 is TGTGCCATCAGATCCGGGACTAGCGGGGACGGGGAGCTGTTTTTT.

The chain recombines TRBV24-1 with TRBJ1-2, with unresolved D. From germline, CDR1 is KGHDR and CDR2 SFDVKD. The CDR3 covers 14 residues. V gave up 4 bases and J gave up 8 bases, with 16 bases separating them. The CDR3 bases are TGTGCCACCAGTGACCCCCGCGGGGATGGCGGCTACACCTTC. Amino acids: CATSDPRGDGGYTF.

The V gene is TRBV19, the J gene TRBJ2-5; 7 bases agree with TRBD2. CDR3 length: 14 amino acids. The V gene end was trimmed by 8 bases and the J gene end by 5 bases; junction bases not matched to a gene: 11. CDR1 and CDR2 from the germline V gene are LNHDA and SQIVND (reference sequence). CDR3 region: CASRSTGGLETQYF. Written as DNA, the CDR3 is TGTGCCAGTCGGTCGACGGGGGGTCTGGAGACCCAGTACTTC.

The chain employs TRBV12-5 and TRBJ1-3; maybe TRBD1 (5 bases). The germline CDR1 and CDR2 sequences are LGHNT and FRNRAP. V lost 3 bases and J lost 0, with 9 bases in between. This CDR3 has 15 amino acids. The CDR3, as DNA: TGTGCTAGTGGTTTTGACAGATCCTCTGGAAACACCATATATTTT. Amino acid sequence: CASGFDRSSGNTIYF.

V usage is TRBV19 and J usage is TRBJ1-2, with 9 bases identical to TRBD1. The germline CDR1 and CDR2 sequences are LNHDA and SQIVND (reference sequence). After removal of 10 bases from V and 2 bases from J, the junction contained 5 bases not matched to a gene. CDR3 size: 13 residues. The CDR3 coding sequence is TGTGCCACCTACGGACAGGGGAACTATGGCTACACCTTC. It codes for CATYGQGNYGYTF.

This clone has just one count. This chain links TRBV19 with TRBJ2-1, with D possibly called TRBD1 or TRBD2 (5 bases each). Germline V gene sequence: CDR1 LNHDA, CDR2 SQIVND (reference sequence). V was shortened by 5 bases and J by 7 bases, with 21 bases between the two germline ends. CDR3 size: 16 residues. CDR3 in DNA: TGTGCCAGTAGTTTCCCCGGGACCCCTGGTCATAATGAGCAGTTCTTC. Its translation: CASSFPGTPGHNEQFF.

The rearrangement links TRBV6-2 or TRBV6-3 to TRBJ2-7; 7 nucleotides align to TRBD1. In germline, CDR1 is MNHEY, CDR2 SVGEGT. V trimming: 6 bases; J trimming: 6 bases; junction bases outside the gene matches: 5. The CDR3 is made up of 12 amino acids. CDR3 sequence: CASSKGQFEQYF. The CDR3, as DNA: TGTGCCAGCAGCAAGGGACAGTTCGAGCAGTACTTC.

The CDR3 protein is CASSPQPRTWVDYEQYF. The CDR3 nucleotides read TGTGCCAGCAGCCCGCAACCTCGGACATGGGTCGACTACGAGCAGTACTTC. The chain employs TRBV11-2 and TRBJ2-7, with D possibly being TRBD1 (5 bases). V was trimmed by 5 bases and J by 3 bases, leaving 23 bases between them. This CDR3 spans 17 amino acids. From germline, CDR1 is SGHAT and CDR2 FQNNGV.

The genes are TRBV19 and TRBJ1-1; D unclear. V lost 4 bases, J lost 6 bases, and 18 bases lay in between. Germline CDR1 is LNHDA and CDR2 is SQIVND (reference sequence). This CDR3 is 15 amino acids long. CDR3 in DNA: TGTGCCAGTAGTAGGCCAGCCCGGGCCCAATCTGAAGCTTTCTTT. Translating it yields CASSRPARAQSEAFF. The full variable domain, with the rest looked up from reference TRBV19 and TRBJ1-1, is DGGITQSPKYLFRKEGQNVTLSCEQNLNHDAMYWYRQDPGQGLRLIYYSQIVNDFQKGDIAEGYSVSREKKESFPLTVTSAQKNPTAFYLCASSRPARAQSEAFFGQGTRLTVV.

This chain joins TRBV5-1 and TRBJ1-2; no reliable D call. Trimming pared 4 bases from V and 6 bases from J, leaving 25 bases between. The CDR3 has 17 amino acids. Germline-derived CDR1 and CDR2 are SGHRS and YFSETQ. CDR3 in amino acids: CASSIDPYTTILNGYTF. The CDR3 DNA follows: TGCGCCAGCAGCATAGACCCCTACACCACGATTTTAAATGGCTACACCTTC.

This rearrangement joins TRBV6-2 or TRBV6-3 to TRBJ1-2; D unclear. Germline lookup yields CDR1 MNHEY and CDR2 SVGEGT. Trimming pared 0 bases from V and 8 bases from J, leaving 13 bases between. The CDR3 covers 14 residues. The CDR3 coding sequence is TGTGCCAGCAGTTACTCTGGACTAGCAGGAGGCTACACCTTC. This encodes CASSYSGLAGGYTF.

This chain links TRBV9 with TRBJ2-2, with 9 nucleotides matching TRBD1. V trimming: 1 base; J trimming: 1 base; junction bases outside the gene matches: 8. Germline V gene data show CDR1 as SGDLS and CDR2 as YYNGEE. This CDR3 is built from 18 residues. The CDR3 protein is CASSVSLGGQGNTGELFF. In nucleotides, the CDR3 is TGTGCCAGCAGCGTATCCCTCGGGGGACAGGGGAACACCGGGGAGCTGTTTTTT.

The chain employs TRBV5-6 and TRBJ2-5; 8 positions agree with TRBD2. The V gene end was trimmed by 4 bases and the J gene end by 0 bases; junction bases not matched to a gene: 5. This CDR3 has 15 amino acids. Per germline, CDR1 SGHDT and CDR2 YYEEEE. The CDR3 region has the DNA TGTGCCAGCAGCGGATTGACTAGCGACCAAGAGACCCAGTACTTC. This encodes CASSGLTSDQETQYF. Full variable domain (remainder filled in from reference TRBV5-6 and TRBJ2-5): DAGVTQSPTHLIKTRGQQVTLRCSPKSGHDTVSWYQQALGQGPQFIFQYYEEEERQRGNFPDRFSGHQFPNYSSELNVNALLLGDSALYLCASSGLTSDQETQYFGPGTRLLVL.

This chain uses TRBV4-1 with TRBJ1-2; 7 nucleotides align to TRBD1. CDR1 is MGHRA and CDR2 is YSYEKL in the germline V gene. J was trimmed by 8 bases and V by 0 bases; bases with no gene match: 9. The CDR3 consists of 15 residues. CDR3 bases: TGCGCCAGCAGCCAAGAGCAGGGAAGGGGGCACGGCTACACCTTC. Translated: CASSQEQGRGHGYTF.

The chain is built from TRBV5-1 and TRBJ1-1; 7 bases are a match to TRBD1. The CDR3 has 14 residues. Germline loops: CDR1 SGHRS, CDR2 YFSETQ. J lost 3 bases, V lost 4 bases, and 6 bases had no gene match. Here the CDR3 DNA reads TGCGCCAGCAGCGCCAGACAGGGAGACACTGAAGCTTTCTTT. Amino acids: CASSARQGDTEAFF.

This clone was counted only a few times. CDR3 sequence (DNA): TGTGCCAGCAGCGTCGACAGTAGTGGCACTGAAGCTTTCTTT. As protein: CASSVDSSGTEAFF. This rearrangement joins TRBV3-1 (or the pseudogene TRBV3-2) to TRBJ1-1, with D perhaps matching TRBD1 (5 bases). Trimming cost V 5 bases and J 4 bases, with 14 bases left between them. The CDR3 length is 14 residues. Germline loops: CDR1 LGHDT, CDR2 YNNKEL (reference sequence).

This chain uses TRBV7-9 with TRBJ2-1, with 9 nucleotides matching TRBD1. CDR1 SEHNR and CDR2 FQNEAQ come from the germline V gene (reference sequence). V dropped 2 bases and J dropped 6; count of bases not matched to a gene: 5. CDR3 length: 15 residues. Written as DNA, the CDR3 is TGTGCCAGCAGCTTACCGGGACAGGGTATCAATGAGCAGTTCTTC. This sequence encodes CASSLPGQGINEQFF.

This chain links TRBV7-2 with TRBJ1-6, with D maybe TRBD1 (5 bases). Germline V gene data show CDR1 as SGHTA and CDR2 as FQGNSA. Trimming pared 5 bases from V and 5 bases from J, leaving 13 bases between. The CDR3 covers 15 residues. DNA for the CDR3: TGTGCCAGCAGCCTTATGGGGCAAAATAATTCACCCCTCCACTTT. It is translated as CASSLMGQNNSPLHF.